Listed below are T cell receptor beta chains from one sample, sequenced in a study of tumor-infiltrating lymphocytes in primary liver carcinoma. TCRdb re-derived calls from the multiplex PCR reads in MiXCR, one entry per CDR3 protein. The repertoire includes approximately 300,000 distinct CDR3 sequences, about 62% of them detected once, and roughly 8.6% sits in the top ten. The source material was peripheral blood. The receptor set was obtained from a man aged 40-50 years with primary liver carcinoma and hepatitis B virus infection. Both conserved end residues are part of each CDR3. A D gene is named only where the DNA matches it firmly. Size is omitted from some rows. Given values are once, few, many or a class for expanded clones.

TRBV7-9	NA	TRBJ2-1	NA	TGTGCCAGCAGCTCTCACACCAATGAGCAGTTCTTC	CASSSHTNEQFF
TRBV29-1	NA	TRBJ2-1	NA	TGCGGGGGAAATGCAGGGGCGACCCAGTCCTTC	CGGNAGATQSF
TRBV5-1	NA	TRBJ2-2	NA	TGCGCCAGCAGCTTGGCCCACTGGAACACCGGGGAGCTGTTTTTT	CASSLAHWNTGELFF
TRBV11-2	many	TRBJ2-7	NA	TGTGCCAGCAGCTTAGGGGTAGGTGCACCCTACGAGCAGTACTTC	CASSLGVGAPYEQYF
TRBV6-5	NA	TRBJ2-1	NA	TGTGCCAGTCAGGACTTGGACAATAAGCAGTTCTTC	CASQDLDNKQFF
TRBV5-1	few	TRBJ2-1	NA	TGCGCCAGCAGCTTGGTAGGAGCTTCCTACAATGAGCAGTTCTTC	CASSLVGASYNEQFF
TRBV5-5	NA	TRBJ2-7	NA	TGTGCCAGCAGCTTGGGCATAGTCTACGAGCAGTACTTC	CASSLGIVYEQYF
TRBV9	NA	TRBJ2-1	TRBD2	TGTGCCAGCAGCGTCGGACTAGCGGGACCTTACATTGAGCAGTTCTTC	CASSVGLAGPYIEQFF
TRBV11-2	NA	TRBJ1-2	NA	TGTGCCAGCAGCCCCGACACCGGGCGATGGATTAGTAGCTACACCTTC	CASSPDTGRWISSYTF
TRBV6-1	NA	TRBJ2-2	TRBD1	TGTGCCAACAGTTTTCAGGGGGCAAAAAACACCGGGGAGCTGTTTTTT	CANSFQGAKNTGELFF
TRBV6-6	many	TRBJ2-3	NA	TGTGCCAGCAGCCCTGGAGGAAGCACAGATACGCAGTATTTT	CASSPGGSTDTQYF
TRBV6-5	NA	TRBJ2-1	NA	TGTGCCCGCAGTTTAGGGCCGAGGCCTGAGCAGTTCTTC	CARSLGPRPEQFF
TRBV12-3/TRBV12-4	NA	TRBJ1-5	TRBD1	TGTGCCAGCATACGGGGACCGTACAGGGGACAGCCCCAGCATTTT	CASIRGPYRGQPQHF
TRBV29-1	many	TRBJ1-1	NA	TGCAGCGTTTTGGGGGGAGGGATGAACACTGAAGCTTTCTTT	CSVLGGGMNTEAFF
TRBV11-2	NA	TRBJ2-5	NA	TGTGTCAGCAGCTTAGGAGTGAGGGGGGAAGAGACCCAGTACTTC	CVSSLGVRGEETQYF